These 5 T cell receptor beta chains were sequenced from one sample in a study of spatial heterogeneity in lung cancer. Time point given: sample taken at primary tumor resection. TCRdb called the 5' RACE reads again in MiXCR, with one record for every CDR3 protein. This table has under 40,000 distinct CDR3 sequences, 5.2% appearing once. Material: PBMCs, obtained at surgery. Receptor source: a female donor with early-stage non-small cell lung cancer.

This clonotype was recorded a few times. This chain uses TRBV5-1 with TRBJ2-3; 9 positions match TRBD1. The germline V gene has CDR1 SGHRS and CDR2 YFSETQ. The CDR3 totals 16 residues. J lost 1 base, V lost 2 bases, and 5 bases had no gene match. The CDR3 sequence: CASSLNTGGGTDTQYF. CDR3 nucleotides: TGCGCCAGCAGCTTAAATACAGGGGGCGGCACAGATACGCAGTATTTT.

This clonotype was picked up a small number of times. CDR3 sequence: CASSPTGDDEKLFF. CDR3 nucleotides: TGTGCCAGCAGTCCGACAGGGGATGATGAAAAACTGTTTTTT. This chain links TRBV12-3 or TRBV12-4 with TRBJ1-4; TRBD1 matches at 8 bases. The CDR3 has 14 residues. V dropped 5 bases and J dropped 6; count of bases not matched to a gene: 5.

This clonotype was seen many times. CDR3 in amino acids: CASSTRGRGETQYF. The DNA of the CDR3 is TGTGCCAGCAGTACCAGGGGGCGCGGAGAGACCCAGTACTTC. This chain connects TRBV28 to TRBJ2-5, with 8 bases that match TRBD1. J was trimmed by 4 bases and V by 5 bases; bases with no gene match: 6. The CDR3 sequence is 14 residues long. Germline-derived CDR1 and CDR2 are MDHEN and SYDVKM.

CDR3 DNA sequence: TGTGCTAGTGGTTCTACCCTGGGGGCCCCCTACGAGCAGTACTTC. Its protein is CASGSTLGAPYEQYF. The V gene is TRBV12-5, the J gene TRBJ2-7; maybe TRBD1 (6 bases). Per the germline V gene, CDR1 is LGHNT and CDR2 is FRNRAP. This CDR3 has 15 residues. V lost 4 bases and J 2 bases, leaving 15 bases between the germline ends.

V and J are TRBV5-1 and TRBJ1-3, with a possible D match to TRBD1 (5 bases). The CDR3 totals 15 residues. Germline CDR1 and CDR2: SGHRS and YFSETQ. V was pared by 2 bases and J by 2 bases, with 11 bases between. Written as DNA, the CDR3 is TGCGCCAGCAGCTTAATCCCCAGGGCTGGAAACACCATATATTTT. Protein product: CASSLIPRAGNTIYF.